These T cell receptor beta chains were read from a single sample in a study of blood T cell repertoires in COVID-19. The protocol was immunoSEQ multiplex PCR, while the TCRdb copy is restricted to in-frame clones and leaves out a portion. The table includes 80,000 to 100,000 clones, around 72% detected once. What was sequenced was peripheral blood. These receptors were obtained from a man aged 70 or older with COVID-19, enrolled during active disease. Each CDR3 is given with its conserved first and last residue. A D gene is named only where the DNA matches it firmly. Where a row states a size, it is once, few, many or the class of an expanded clone; other rows omit it.

j_call: TRBJ1-2
v_call: TRBV28
d_call: TRBD1
clone_size: -
cdr3_nt: TGTGCCAGCAGTCCCCTGACAGGGTTTGGCTACACCTTC
cdr3_aa: CASSPLTGFGYTF

j_call: TRBJ2-7
v_call: TRBV4-3
d_call: TRBD1
clone_size: once
cdr3_nt: TGCGCCAGCAGCCAAGATGGGGGACAGGGTTACGAGCAGTACTTC
cdr3_aa: CASSQDGGQGYEQYF

j_call: TRBJ2-3
v_call: TRBV5-1
d_call: -
clone_size: -
cdr3_nt: TGCGCCAGCAGCCCCTTTTCCACAGATACGCAGTATTTT
cdr3_aa: CASSPFSTDTQYF

j_call: TRBJ1-5
v_call: TRBV6-4
d_call: TRBD1
clone_size: few
cdr3_nt: TGTGCCAGCAGTGTTAACCGGGACAGGGGGAGTGGCAATCAGCCCCAGCATTTT
cdr3_aa: CASSVNRDRGSGNQPQHF

j_call: TRBJ1-3
v_call: TRBV9
d_call: -
clone_size: -
cdr3_nt: TGTGCCAGCAGCGTAGCCTCGGGGGGGTTCACTGGAAACACCATATATTTT
cdr3_aa: CASSVASGGFTGNTIYF

j_call: TRBJ2-1
v_call: TRBV7-3
d_call: TRBD1
clone_size: -
cdr3_nt: TGTGCCAGCAGCTTAAGTCGGGACAGGGGGTCAAATGAGCAGTTCTTC
cdr3_aa: CASSLSRDRGSNEQFF

j_call: TRBJ1-1
v_call: TRBV9
d_call: -
clone_size: -
cdr3_nt: TGTGCCAGCAGCGTAGCTTCCCAGGGAGGGAACACTGAAGCTTTCTTT
cdr3_aa: CASSVASQGGNTEAFF

j_call: TRBJ2-1
v_call: TRBV20-1
d_call: -
clone_size: -
cdr3_nt: TGCAGTGCTAGCTCCGGTCATGAGCAGTTCTTC
cdr3_aa: CSASSGHEQFF

j_call: TRBJ2-7
v_call: TRBV10-1
d_call: TRBD1
clone_size: -
cdr3_nt: TGCGCCAGCAGTGGTACAAACAGGGGTAGCTCCTACGAGCAGTACTTC
cdr3_aa: CASSGTNRGSSYEQYF

j_call: TRBJ2-7
v_call: TRBV6-2/TRBV6-3
d_call: -
clone_size: -
cdr3_nt: TGTGCCAGCAGTTGGCGGGATTACGAGCAGTACTTC
cdr3_aa: CASSWRDYEQYF

j_call: TRBJ2-3
v_call: TRBV9
d_call: TRBD2
clone_size: once
cdr3_nt: TGTGCCAGCAGCGTAGATCCTAGCGGGAGAGGTGCAGATACGCAGTATTTT
cdr3_aa: CASSVDPSGRGADTQYF

j_call: TRBJ2-7
v_call: TRBV27
d_call: TRBD2
clone_size: -
cdr3_nt: TGTGCCAGCAGTGTAGCGGGAGGCCTCTTCGAGCAGTACTTC
cdr3_aa: CASSVAGGLFEQYF

j_call: TRBJ2-2
v_call: TRBV7-2
d_call: TRBD1
clone_size: -
cdr3_nt: TGTGCCAGCAGCCTCGAGGGGGCTACCGGGGAGCTGTTTTTT
cdr3_aa: CASSLEGATGELFF

j_call: TRBJ1-4
v_call: TRBV19
d_call: -
clone_size: -
cdr3_nt: TGTGCCAGTAGTACCAGGACAGCCCCAACTAATGAAAAACTGTTTTTT
cdr3_aa: CASSTRTAPTNEKLFF

j_call: TRBJ1-2
v_call: TRBV5-8
d_call: -
clone_size: once
cdr3_nt: TGTGCCAGCAGCTTAGGACTGGCACGTCCCTATGGCTACACCTTC
cdr3_aa: CASSLGLARPYGYTF

j_call: TRBJ1-2
v_call: TRBV6-5
d_call: -
clone_size: once
cdr3_nt: TGTGCCAGCAGAACCCGGCAGGGAGGCTACACCTTC
cdr3_aa: CASRTRQGGYTF

j_call: TRBJ2-3
v_call: TRBV10-3
d_call: -
clone_size: -
cdr3_nt: TGTGCCATCAGTGACGGGACCGGGGGAGATACGCAGTATTTT
cdr3_aa: CAISDGTGGDTQYF

j_call: TRBJ2-2
v_call: TRBV9
d_call: -
clone_size: -
cdr3_nt: TGTGCCAGCAGTTCCCCTGAACTAGCTGCGAACACCGGGGAGCTGTTTTTT
cdr3_aa: CASSSPELAANTGELFF

j_call: TRBJ2-7
v_call: TRBV7-2
d_call: TRBD2
clone_size: -
cdr3_nt: TGTGCCAGCAGCTCCAGCGGGAGGGCCGTCTACGAGCAGTACTTC
cdr3_aa: CASSSSGRAVYEQYF

j_call: TRBJ2-7
v_call: TRBV5-1
d_call: TRBD2
clone_size: -
cdr3_nt: TGCGCCAGCAGCTCGGGAGGGGGTACAGGTTACGAGCAGTACTTC
cdr3_aa: CASSSGGGTGYEQYF

j_call: TRBJ2-7
v_call: TRBV11-3
d_call: TRBD2
clone_size: -
cdr3_nt: TGTGCCAGCAGCTTCACGAGACTAGCGGGCAACGAGCAGTACTTC
cdr3_aa: CASSFTRLAGNEQYF

j_call: TRBJ2-3
v_call: TRBV5-6
d_call: TRBD1
clone_size: -
cdr3_nt: TGTGCCAGCAGCCCCCAGACAGGGCGACGACACACAGATACGCAGTATTTT
cdr3_aa: CASSPQTGRRHTDTQYF

j_call: TRBJ1-5
v_call: TRBV24-1
d_call: TRBD1
clone_size: -
cdr3_nt: TGTGCCACCAGGAGGGACAGGGGGTTACGCAATCAGCCCCAGCATTTT
cdr3_aa: CATRRDRGLRNQPQHF

j_call: TRBJ2-3
v_call: TRBV3-1/TRBV3-2
d_call: -
clone_size: -
cdr3_nt: TGTGCCAGCAGCTCGCCCGGGGAGAGGAGCTTCACAGATACGCAGTATTTT
cdr3_aa: CASSSPGERSFTDTQYF

j_call: TRBJ1-3
v_call: TRBV6-5
d_call: -
clone_size: once
cdr3_nt: TGTGCCAGCAGTTACTTTAGAGGCAGCTCTGGAAACACCATATATTTT
cdr3_aa: CASSYFRGSSGNTIYF

j_call: TRBJ1-2
v_call: TRBV7-9
d_call: TRBD1
clone_size: -
cdr3_nt: TGTGCCAGCGGTCACAGGGGCTATGGCTACACCTTC
cdr3_aa: CASGHRGYGYTF

j_call: TRBJ1-1
v_call: TRBV18
d_call: -
clone_size: -
cdr3_nt: TGTGCCAGCTCACCAAAGAGTAGGGGCACTGAAGCTTTCTTT
cdr3_aa: CASSPKSRGTEAFF

j_call: TRBJ1-6
v_call: TRBV5-1
d_call: TRBD1
clone_size: many
cdr3_nt: TGCGCCAGCAGCTTGTCCTTCGGGGACAGTTATAATTCACCCCTCCACTTT
cdr3_aa: CASSLSFGDSYNSPLHF

j_call: TRBJ2-2
v_call: TRBV29-1
d_call: -
clone_size: -
cdr3_nt: TGCAGCGTTGGACGGGAGAACACCGGGGAGCTGTTTTTT
cdr3_aa: CSVGRENTGELFF

j_call: TRBJ1-3
v_call: TRBV18
d_call: TRBD1
clone_size: few
cdr3_nt: TGTGCCAGCTCACCGAAAGGGACAGGGTCTGGAAACACCATATATTTT
cdr3_aa: CASSPKGTGSGNTIYF

j_call: TRBJ1-5
v_call: TRBV27
d_call: -
clone_size: -
cdr3_nt: TGTGCCAGCAGTTTGCAGGGCGTTCAGCCCCAGCATTTT
cdr3_aa: CASSLQGVQPQHF

j_call: TRBJ2-7
v_call: TRBV5-6
d_call: TRBD2
clone_size: -
cdr3_nt: TGTGCCAGCCGCTTGACTAGCGGAGGGGGTTACGAGCAGTACTTC
cdr3_aa: CASRLTSGGGYEQYF

j_call: TRBJ2-2
v_call: TRBV10-3
d_call: -
clone_size: -
cdr3_nt: TGTGCCATCAGTCAGGAGGAGCCGAACACCGGGGAGCTGTTTTTT
cdr3_aa: CAISQEEPNTGELFF

j_call: TRBJ1-5
v_call: TRBV27
d_call: -
clone_size: -
cdr3_nt: TGTGCCAGCAGAAGACAGGCCCACCAGCCCCAGCATTTT
cdr3_aa: CASRRQAHQPQHF

j_call: TRBJ1-3
v_call: TRBV7-8
d_call: -
clone_size: many
cdr3_nt: TGTGCCAGCAGCCCCCGGGACTCTGGAAACACCATATATTTT
cdr3_aa: CASSPRDSGNTIYF